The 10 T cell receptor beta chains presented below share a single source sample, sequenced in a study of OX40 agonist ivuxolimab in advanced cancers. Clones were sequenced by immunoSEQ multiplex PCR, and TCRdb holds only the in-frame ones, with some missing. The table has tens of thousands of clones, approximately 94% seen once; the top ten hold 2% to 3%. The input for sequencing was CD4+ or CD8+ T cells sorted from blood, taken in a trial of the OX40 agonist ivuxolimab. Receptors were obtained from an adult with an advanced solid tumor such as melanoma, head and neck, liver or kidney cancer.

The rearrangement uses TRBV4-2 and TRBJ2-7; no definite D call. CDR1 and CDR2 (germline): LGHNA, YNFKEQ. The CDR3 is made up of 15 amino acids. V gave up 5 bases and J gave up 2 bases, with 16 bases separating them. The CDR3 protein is CASSYDPVGTYEQYF. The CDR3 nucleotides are TGTGCCAGCAGCTACGACCCCGTGGGCACCTACGAGCAGTACTTC.

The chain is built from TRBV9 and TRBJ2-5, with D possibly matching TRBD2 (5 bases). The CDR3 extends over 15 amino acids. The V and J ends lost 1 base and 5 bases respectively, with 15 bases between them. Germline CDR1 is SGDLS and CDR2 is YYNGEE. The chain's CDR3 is CASSVLTNKGETQYF. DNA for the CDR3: TGTGCCAGCAGCGTATTGACTAACAAAGGGGAGACCCAGTACTTC.

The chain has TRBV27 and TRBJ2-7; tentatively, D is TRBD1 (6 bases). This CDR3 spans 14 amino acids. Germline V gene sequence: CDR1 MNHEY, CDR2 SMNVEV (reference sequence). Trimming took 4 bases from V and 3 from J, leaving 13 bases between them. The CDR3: CASSSGRTVYEQYF. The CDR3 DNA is TGTGCCAGCAGTTCGGGACGGACAGTCTACGAGCAGTACTTC.

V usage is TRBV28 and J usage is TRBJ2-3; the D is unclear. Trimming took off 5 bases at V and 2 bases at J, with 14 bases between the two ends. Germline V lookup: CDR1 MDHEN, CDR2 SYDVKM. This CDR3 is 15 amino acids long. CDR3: CASSPTIGDTDTQYF. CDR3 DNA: TGTGCCAGCAGTCCCACGATAGGCGACACAGATACGCAGTATTTT.

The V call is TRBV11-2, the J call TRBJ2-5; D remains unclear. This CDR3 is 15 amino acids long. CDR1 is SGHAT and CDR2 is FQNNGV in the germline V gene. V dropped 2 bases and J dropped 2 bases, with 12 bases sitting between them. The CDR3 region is CASSLIRLDQETQYF. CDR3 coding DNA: TGTGCCAGCAGCTTAATCCGACTGGATCAAGAGACCCAGTACTTC.

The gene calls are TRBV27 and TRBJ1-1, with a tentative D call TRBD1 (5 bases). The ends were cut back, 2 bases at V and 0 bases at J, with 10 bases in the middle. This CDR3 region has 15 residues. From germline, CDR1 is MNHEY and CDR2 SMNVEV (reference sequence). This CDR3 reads CASSLGTAMNTEAFF. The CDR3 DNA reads TGTGCCAGCAGTTTAGGGACGGCTATGAACACTGAAGCTTTCTTT.

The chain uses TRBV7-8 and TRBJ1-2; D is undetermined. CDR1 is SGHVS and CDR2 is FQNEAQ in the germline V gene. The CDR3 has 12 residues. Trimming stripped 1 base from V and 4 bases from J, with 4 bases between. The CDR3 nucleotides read TGTGCCAGCAGCTTAGGGTCCTATGGCTACACCTTC. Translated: CASSLGSYGYTF.

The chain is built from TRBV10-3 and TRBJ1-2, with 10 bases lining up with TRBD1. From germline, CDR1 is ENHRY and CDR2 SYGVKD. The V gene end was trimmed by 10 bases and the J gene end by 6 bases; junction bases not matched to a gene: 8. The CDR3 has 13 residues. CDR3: CATRPGTGDGYTF. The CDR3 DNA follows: TGTGCCACTCGACCCGGGACAGGGGATGGCTACACCTTC.

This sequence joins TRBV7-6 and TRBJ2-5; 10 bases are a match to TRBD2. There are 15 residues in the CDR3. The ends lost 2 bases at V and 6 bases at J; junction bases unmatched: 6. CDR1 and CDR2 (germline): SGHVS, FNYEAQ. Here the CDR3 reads CASSLSGRAFQTQYF. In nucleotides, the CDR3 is TGTGCCAGCAGCTTAAGCGGGAGGGCCTTTCAGACCCAGTACTTC.

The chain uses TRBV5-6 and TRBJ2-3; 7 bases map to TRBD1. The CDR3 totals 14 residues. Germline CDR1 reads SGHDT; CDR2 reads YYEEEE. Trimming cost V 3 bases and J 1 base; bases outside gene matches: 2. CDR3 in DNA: TGTGCCAGCAGCTCCGGGACAGGCACAGATACGCAGTATTTT. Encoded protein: CASSSGTGTDTQYF. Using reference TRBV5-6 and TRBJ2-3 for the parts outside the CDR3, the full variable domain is DAGVTQSPTHLIKTRGQQVTLRCSPKSGHDTVSWYQQALGQGPQFIFQYYEEEERQRGNFPDRFSGHQFPNYSSELNVNALLLGDSALYLCASSSGTGTDTQYFGPGTRLTVL.